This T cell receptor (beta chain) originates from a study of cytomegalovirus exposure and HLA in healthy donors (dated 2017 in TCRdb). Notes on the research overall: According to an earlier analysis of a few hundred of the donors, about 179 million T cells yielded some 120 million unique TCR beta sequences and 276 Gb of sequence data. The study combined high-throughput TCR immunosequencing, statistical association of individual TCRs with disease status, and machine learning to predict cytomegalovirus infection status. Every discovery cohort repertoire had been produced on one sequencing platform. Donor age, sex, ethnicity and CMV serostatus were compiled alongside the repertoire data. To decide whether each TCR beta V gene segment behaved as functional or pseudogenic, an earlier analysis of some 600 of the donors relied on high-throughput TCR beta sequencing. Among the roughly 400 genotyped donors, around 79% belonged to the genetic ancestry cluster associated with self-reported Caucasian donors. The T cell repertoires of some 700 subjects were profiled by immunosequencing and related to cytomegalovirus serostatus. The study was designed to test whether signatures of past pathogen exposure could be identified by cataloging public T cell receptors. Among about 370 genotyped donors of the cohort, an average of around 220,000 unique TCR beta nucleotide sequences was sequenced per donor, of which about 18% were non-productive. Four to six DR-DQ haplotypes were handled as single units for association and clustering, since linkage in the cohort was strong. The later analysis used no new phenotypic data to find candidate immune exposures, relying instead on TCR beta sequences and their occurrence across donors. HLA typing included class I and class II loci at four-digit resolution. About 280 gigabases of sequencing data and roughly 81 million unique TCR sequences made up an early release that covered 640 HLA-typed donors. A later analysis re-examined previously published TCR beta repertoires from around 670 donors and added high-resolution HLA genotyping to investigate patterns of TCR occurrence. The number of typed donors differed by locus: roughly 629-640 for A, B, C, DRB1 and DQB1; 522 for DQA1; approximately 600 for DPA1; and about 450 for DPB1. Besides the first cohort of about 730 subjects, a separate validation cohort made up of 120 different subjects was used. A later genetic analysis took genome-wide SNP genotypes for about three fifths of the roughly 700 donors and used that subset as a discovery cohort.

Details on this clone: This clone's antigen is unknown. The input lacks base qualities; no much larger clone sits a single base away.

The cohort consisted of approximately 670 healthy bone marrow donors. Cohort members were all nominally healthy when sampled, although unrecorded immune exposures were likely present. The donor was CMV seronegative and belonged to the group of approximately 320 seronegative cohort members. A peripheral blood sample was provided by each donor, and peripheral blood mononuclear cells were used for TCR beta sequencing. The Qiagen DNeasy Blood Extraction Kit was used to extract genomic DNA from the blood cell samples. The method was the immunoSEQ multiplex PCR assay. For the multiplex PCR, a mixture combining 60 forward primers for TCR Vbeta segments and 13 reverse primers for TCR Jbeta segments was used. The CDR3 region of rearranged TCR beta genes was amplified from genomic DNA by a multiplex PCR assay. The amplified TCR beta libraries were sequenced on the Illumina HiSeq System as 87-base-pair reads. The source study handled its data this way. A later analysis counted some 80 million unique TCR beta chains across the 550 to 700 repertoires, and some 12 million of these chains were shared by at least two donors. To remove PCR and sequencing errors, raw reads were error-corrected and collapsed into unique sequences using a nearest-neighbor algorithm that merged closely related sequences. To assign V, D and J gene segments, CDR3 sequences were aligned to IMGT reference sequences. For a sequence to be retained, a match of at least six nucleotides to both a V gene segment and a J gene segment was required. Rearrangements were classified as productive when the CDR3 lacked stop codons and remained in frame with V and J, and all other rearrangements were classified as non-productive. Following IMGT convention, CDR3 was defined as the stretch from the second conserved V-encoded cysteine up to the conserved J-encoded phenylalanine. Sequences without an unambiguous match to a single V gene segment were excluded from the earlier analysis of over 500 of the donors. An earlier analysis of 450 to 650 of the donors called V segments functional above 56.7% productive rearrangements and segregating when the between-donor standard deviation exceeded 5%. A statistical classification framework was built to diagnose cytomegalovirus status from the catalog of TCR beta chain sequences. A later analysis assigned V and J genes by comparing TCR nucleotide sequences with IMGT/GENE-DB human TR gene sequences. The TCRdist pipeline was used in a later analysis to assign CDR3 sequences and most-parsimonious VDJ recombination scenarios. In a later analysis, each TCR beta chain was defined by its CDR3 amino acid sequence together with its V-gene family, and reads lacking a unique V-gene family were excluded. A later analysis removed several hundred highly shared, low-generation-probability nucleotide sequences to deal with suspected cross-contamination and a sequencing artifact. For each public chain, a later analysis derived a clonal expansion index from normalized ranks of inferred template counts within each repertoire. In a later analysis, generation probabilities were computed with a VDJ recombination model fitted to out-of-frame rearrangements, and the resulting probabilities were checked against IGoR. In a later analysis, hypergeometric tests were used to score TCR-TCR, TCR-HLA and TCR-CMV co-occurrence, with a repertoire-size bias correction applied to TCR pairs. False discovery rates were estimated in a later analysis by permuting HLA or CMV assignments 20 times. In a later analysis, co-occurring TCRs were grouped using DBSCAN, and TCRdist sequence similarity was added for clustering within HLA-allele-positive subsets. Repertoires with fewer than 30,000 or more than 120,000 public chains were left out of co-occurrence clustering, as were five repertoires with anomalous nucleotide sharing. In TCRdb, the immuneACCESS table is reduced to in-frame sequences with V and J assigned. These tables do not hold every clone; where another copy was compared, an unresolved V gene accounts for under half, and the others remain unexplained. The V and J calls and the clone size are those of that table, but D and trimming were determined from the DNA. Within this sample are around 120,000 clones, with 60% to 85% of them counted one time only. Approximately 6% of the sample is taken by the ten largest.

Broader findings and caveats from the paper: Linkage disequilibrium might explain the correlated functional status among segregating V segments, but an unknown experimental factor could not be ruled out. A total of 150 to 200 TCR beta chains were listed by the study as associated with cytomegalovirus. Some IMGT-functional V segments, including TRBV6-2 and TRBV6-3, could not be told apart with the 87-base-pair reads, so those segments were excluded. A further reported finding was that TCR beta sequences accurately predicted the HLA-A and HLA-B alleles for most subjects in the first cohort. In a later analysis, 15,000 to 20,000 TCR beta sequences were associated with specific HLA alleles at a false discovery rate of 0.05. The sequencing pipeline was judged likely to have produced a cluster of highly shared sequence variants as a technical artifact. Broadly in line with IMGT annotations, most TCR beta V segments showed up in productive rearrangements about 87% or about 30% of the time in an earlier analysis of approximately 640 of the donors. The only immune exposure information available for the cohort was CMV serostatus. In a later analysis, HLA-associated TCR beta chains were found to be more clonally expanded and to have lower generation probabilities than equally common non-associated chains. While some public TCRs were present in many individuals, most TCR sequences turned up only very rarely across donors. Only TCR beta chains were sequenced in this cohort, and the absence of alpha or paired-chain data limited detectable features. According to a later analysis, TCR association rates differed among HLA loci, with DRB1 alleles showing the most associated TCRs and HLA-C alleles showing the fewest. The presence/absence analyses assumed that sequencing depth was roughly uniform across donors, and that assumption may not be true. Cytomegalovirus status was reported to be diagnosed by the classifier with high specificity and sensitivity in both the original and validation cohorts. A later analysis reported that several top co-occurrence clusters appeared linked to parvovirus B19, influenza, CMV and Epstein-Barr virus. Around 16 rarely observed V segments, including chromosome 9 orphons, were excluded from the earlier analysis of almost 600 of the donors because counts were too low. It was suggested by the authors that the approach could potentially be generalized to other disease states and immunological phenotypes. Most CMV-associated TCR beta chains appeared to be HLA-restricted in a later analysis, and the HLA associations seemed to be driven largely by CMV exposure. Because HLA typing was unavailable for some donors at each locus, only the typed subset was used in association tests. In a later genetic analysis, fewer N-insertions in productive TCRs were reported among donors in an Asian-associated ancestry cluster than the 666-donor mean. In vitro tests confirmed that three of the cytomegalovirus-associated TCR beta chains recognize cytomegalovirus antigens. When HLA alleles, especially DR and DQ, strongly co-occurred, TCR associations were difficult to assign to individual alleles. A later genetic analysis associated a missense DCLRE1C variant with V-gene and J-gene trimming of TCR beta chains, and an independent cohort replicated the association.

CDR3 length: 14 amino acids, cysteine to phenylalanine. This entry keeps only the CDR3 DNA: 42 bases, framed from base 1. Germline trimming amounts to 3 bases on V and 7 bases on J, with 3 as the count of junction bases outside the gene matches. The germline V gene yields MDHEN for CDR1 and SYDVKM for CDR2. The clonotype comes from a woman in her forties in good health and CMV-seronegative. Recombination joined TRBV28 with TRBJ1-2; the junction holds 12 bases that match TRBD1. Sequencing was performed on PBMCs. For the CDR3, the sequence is CASSFGTGGFGYTF. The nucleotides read TGTGCCAGCAGTTTTGGGACAGGGGGCTTTGGCTACACCTTC.